This T cell receptor (beta chain) emerged from a study of blood T cells in healthy people across ages. They isolated at least 6 million PBMCs from each sample. This CDR3 region has 15 residues. Germline V gives CDR1 SGHKS, CDR2 YYEKEE (reference sequence). V shed 0 bases and J shed 8 bases, with 17 bases lying between them. A second PCR of 7 to 11 cycles used a sample-barcoded 5' primer and a J-beta primer mix. TCRdb re-analysed the 5' RACE reads in MiXCR, keeping a single row per CDR3 protein. The sample shows 1.5 million to 2 million distinct CDR3 sequences, 34% of them seen only once. This TCR was sampled from a woman aged 25 to 45 in good health. Sequenced material: blood. The J gene is TRBJ1-2, the V gene TRBV5-5; the D is unclear. The CDR3 DNA follows: TGTGCCAGCAGCTTGGAGGGAGGAGTAAGTCGGGGCTACACCTTC. This translates into CASSLEGGVSRGYTF.